This T cell receptor beta chain was captured by sequencing in a study of beta chain features in type 1 diabetes. Study observations and caveats: PCR might show a preference for shorter templates, equally across patients and controls. Still unanswered here is whether HLA type influences TCRB rearrangement. Type 1 diabetes patients had TCRB CDR3s that were shorter (moderately but significantly so) in all four CD4+ subsets.

The sample holds a few counts of this clone. The antigen remains unidentified. cDNA synthesis used the whole RNA isolate, giving expressed TCRB sequences. Assay used: immunoSEQ multiplex PCR; TCRdb lists only in-frame clones, some missing. The sample has 350,000 to 450,000 clones; roughly 13% are singletons. Sequencing input: naive CD4+ T cells from blood. The TCR was taken from a man younger than 45 in good health.

The CDR3 DNA reads TGTGCCAGCAGCTTAGGTGACGGACTCACAGATACGCAGTATTTT. Translating gives CASSLGDGLTDTQYF. V usage is TRBV7-2 and J usage is TRBJ2-3, with a weak D call TRBD2 (5 bases). The CDR3 has 15 amino acids. Trimming pared 1 base from V and 2 bases from J, leaving 10 bases between. Germline values: CDR1 SGHTA, CDR2 FQGNSA. Drawing the rest from reference TRBV7-2 and TRBJ2-3, the complete variable domain is GAGVSQSPSNKVTEKGKDVELRCDPISGHTALYWYRQSLGQGLEFLIYFQGNSAPDKSGLPSDRFSAERTGGSVSTLTIQRTQQEDSAVYLCASSLGDGLTDTQYFGPGTRLTVL.